The 4 T cell receptor beta chains below come from one sample, sequenced in a study of siplizumab effects on memory and regulatory T cells. Clones were read by immunoSEQ multiplex PCR, and TCRdb kept only the in-frame ones, dropping some. The data contain approximately 120,000 clones, around 92% of them singletons. Sequences were obtained from Tregs sorted from blood. These receptor sequences come from a human donor in good health.

The chain is built from TRBV5-4 and TRBJ2-1; tentative D call: TRBD1 (5 bases). This CDR3 has 18 residues. V was trimmed by 0 bases and J by 3 bases, leaving 19 bases between them. The germline V gene has CDR1 SGHNT and CDR2 YYREEE (reference sequence). The CDR3 protein is CASSLARLGLVRYNEQFF. CDR3 DNA sequence: TGTGCCAGCAGCTTGGCTCGGTTGGGGCTAGTGCGCTACAATGAGCAGTTCTTC. The full variable domain, in which reference TRBV5-4 and TRBJ2-1 provide the parts outside the CDR3, is ETGVTQSPTHLIKTRGQQVTLRCSSQSGHNTVSWYQQALGQGPQFIFQYYREEENGRGNFPPRFSGLQFPNYSSELNVNALELDDSALYLCASSLARLGLVRYNEQFFGPGTRLTVL.

This clone appeared once. The chain carries TRBV6-1 and TRBJ1-2; 8 bases are shared with TRBD1. The CDR3 runs 13 residues. Trimming took 6 bases from V and 4 from J; bases not matched to a gene: 4. CDR1 is MNHNS and CDR2 is SASEGT in the germline V gene. The CDR3 reads CASRLQGGYGYTF. As DNA, the CDR3 is TGTGCCAGCAGACTACAGGGGGGCTATGGCTACACCTTC.

This clone was observed once. This chain connects TRBV5-1 to TRBJ1-3, with 10 bases aligning to TRBD1. CDR3 length: 14 residues. Per germline, CDR1 SGHRS and CDR2 YFSETQ. The V gene end was trimmed by 2 bases and the J gene end by 6 bases; junction bases not matched to a gene: 2. The CDR3 DNA is TGCGCCAGCAGCTTCGGGACAGGGGAAAACACCATATATTTT. It encodes CASSFGTGENTIYF.

The DNA of the CDR3 is TGTGCCAGCCGATCGCGCTTGTACGAGCAGTACTTC. It specifies CASRSRLYEQYF. The chain joins TRBV2 to TRBJ2-7; D ambiguous. This CDR3 is built from 12 residues. Germline lookup yields CDR1 SNHLY and CDR2 FYNNEI. The V and J ends lost 8 bases and 4 bases respectively, with 12 bases between them.